The rows below give T cell receptor beta chains drawn from one sample of a study of regulatory T cells in long-lasting Graves disease. TCRdb used MiXCR to reprocess the multiplex PCR reads, holding one entry per CDR3 protein. The repertoire has around 480,000 distinct CDR3 sequences, roughly 15% of them found once; the top ten carry over 9%. The data also belong to a second study, concerning T cells in Graves' hyperthyroidism and ophthalmopathy.

Material: peripheral blood mononuclear cells (PBMCs), obtained at new diagnosis, from a patient treated with antithyroid drugs. All receptors derive from a man aged 35 to 55 with Graves disease. The CDR3 runs from the conserved cysteine through the conserved F or W. Each record gives: D gene, J gene, clone size, V gene, CDR3 protein, CDR3 DNA. A D gene is named only where the DNA matches it firmly. Clone size is not always given. Where it is, it says once, few, many or a class for expanded clones.

TRBD1,TRBJ2-3,few,TRBV27,CASSLSQGAVDTQYF,TGTGCCAGCAGTTTATCACAGGGGGCCGTAGATACGCAGTATTTT
-,TRBJ1-1,many,TRBV6-5,CASSYSRERNTEAFF,TGTGCCAGCAGTTACTCCCGCGAGCGGAACACTGAAGCTTTCTTT
TRBD2,TRBJ2-1,-,TRBV5-1,CASSSTGGAMNQGEQFF,TGCGCCAGCAGCTCCACCGGGGGGGCGATGAATCAGGGAGAGCAGTTCTTC
TRBD2,TRBJ2-1,many,TRBV7-2,CASSLAPRTSSYNEQFF,TGTGCCAGCAGCTTAGCGCCAAGGACTAGCAGTTACAATGAGCAGTTCTTC
TRBD1,TRBJ1-1,many,TRBV20-1,CSARADDRGGTEAFF,TGCAGTGCTAGAGCCGACGACAGGGGAGGTACTGAAGCTTTCTTT
-,TRBJ1-5,few,TRBV12-3/TRBV12-4,CASSLMQDRNQPQHF,TGTGCCAGCAGTTTAATGCAGGATCGCAATCAGCCCCAGCATTTT
-,TRBJ2-3,-,TRBV9,CASMRGIGRSTDTQYF,TGTGCCAGCATGAGGGGAATCGGAAGGAGCACAGATACGCAGTATTTT
-,TRBJ1-1,many,TRBV3-1,CASSQLGFDTEAFF,TGTGCCAGCAGCCAATTGGGGTTCGACACTGAAGCTTTCTTT
TRBD1,TRBJ2-2,many,TRBV28,CASSLTGAGELFF,TGTGCCAGCAGCCTAACAGGGGCCGGGGAGCTGTTTTTT
TRBD1,TRBJ2-7,many,TRBV18,CASSQGTGYEQYF,TGTGCCAGCTCACAAGGGACAGGGTACGAGCAGTACTTC
-,TRBJ2-1,many,TRBV30,CAWTVLNEQFF,TGTGCCTGGACAGTTCTCAATGAGCAGTTCTTC
-,TRBJ2-7,-,TRBV4-2,CASSQTEGYEQYF,TGTGCCAGCAGCCAAACCGAAGGCTACGAGCAGTACTTC
TRBD2,TRBJ2-7,few,TRBV20-1,CSANSGTILYEQYF,TGCAGTGCTAATTCCGGGACTATCCTCTACGAGCAGTACTTC
-,TRBJ2-1,-,TRBV28,CASSFPGTGYNEQFF,TGTGCCAGCAGTTTCCCAGGGACTGGATACAATGAGCAGTTCTTC
-,TRBJ2-7,few,TRBV7-9,CASSLYPVYEQYF,TGTGCCAGCAGCTTATATCCTGTTTACGAGCAGTACTTC
-,TRBJ2-7,-,TRBV28,CASTSQGPRDEQYF,TGTGCCAGCACCTCACAGGGTCCGAGGGACGAGCAGTACTTC
-,TRBJ1-5,few,TRBV30,CAWSVGRNNQPQHF,TGTGCCTGGAGTGTCGGGCGGAACAATCAGCCCCAGCATTTT
TRBD2,TRBJ2-7,many,TRBV27,CASSQDGTRAYEQYF,TGTGCCAGCAGTCAAGACGGGACTAGAGCCTACGAGCAGTACTTC
-,TRBJ1-5,many,TRBV2,CASSPRLQPQHF,TGTGCCAGCAGTCCTAGGCTTCAGCCCCAGCATTTT
-,TRBJ2-3,-,TRBV15,CATSPDLGDTDTQYF,TGTGCCACCAGCCCCGACTTGGGGGACACAGATACGCAGTATTTT
TRBD2,TRBJ2-3,-,TRBV28,CASSLPGGASDTQYF,TGTGCCAGCAGTTTACCGGGAGGGGCTTCAGATACGCAGTATTTT
-,TRBJ2-2,few,TRBV20-1,CSAPNSNIGELFF,TGCAGTGCTCCCAATTCGAACATCGGGGAGCTGTTTTTT
-,TRBJ2-5,-,TRBV2,CASGTEETQYF,TGTGCCAGCGGCACAGAAGAGACCCAGTACTTC
TRBD2,TRBJ2-1,few,TRBV7-3,CASSLSKTSGGHNEQFF,TGTGCCAGCAGCTTATCCAAGACTAGCGGGGGCCACAATGAGCAGTTCTTC
-,TRBJ2-7,few,TRBV28,CASSLLDRYYEQYF,TGTGCCAGCAGTTTACTCGACCGCTACTACGAGCAGTACTTC
-,TRBJ1-1,few,TRBV15,CATSRGWGGTEAFF,TGTGCCACCAGCAGAGGTTGGGGGGGGACTGAAGCTTTCTTT
-,TRBJ1-1,few,TRBV5-5,CASSLILNTEAFF,TGTGCCAGCAGCTTAATACTGAACACTGAAGCTTTCTTT
-,TRBJ2-7,many,TRBV20-1,CSALGSLNYEQYF,TGCAGTGCTCTAGGGAGCCTAAACTACGAGCAGTACTTC